This T cell receptor (beta chain) was obtained from a study of shared clonotypes between healthy human individuals. With respect to this clone: Its cognate antigen is unknown.

V was cut by 7 bases and J by 3 bases, with 0 bases left in between. Per germline, CDR1 MNHEY and CDR2 SMNVEV (reference sequence). CDR3 length: 10 residues. Naive CD8 cells, CD45RO-negative and positively selected for CCR7, excluded terminally differentiated effector memory CD45RA+ cells. Those who donated were healthy HIV-negative adults, with no recent acute infections or vaccinations reported. An approximately 210 ng quantity of DNA, 30,000 to 35,000 T cell genomes, went into the sorted-subset replicate PCRs. TCRdb's copy holds only in-frame clones and misses some; the assay was immunoSEQ multiplex PCR. The sample lists 450,000 to 700,000 clones, roughly 95% seen once, with 0.095% to 0.12% in the top ten. General study points: Larger richness was generally estimated for naive than memory subsets.

This sequence joins TRBV27 and TRBJ2-2, with D unclear. The sample was naive CD8+ T cells sorted from blood. This TCR came from a woman in her twenties or thirties in good health. The CDR3 bases are TGTGCCAGCAACACCGGGGAGCTGTTTTTT. The encoded protein is CASNTGELFF.